This T cell receptor beta chain was observed in a study of T cell repertoires in cytomegalovirus infection. Germline V gene lookup returns CDR1 SGDLS and CDR2 YYNGEE. With 3 bases removed from V and 0 bases from J, the gap between germline ends came to 10 bases. The length of the CDR3 is 16 residues. TCRdb ran MiXCR on the reads and lists one entry per CDR3 protein. The repertoire holds some 150,000 distinct CDR3 sequences, with approximately 5.9% as singletons. The rearrangement uses TRBV9 and TRBJ2-6, with unresolved D. This TCR derives from a human donor in good health (CMV status not recorded). Some clones in this sample may be carry-over from other donors' samples. Sequencing was carried out using PBMCs. The CDR3 spells CASSAFIGSGANVLTF. CDR3 bases: TGTGCCAGCAGCGCCTTTATAGGCTCTGGGGCCAACGTCCTGACTTTC. Complete variable domain (other parts from reference TRBV9 and TRBJ2-6): DSGVTQTPKHLITATGQRVTLRCSPRSGDLSVYWYQQSLDQGLQFLIQYYNGEERAKGNILERFSAQQFPDLHSELNLSSLELGDSALYFCASSAFIGSGANVLTFGAGSRLTVL.